This T cell receptor beta chain was observed in a study of cytomegalovirus exposure and HLA in healthy donors (TCRdb year 2017). For the wider study: An earlier analysis of some 550 of the donors reported approximately 270 Gb of sequence data and about 100 million unique TCR beta sequences from 150 million to 200 million T cells. Roughly 320 gigabases of sequencing data and around 80 million unique TCR sequences made up an early release that covered approximately 700 HLA-typed donors. Of the 350 to 450 genotyped donors, more than 75% were placed in the genetic ancestry cluster associated with self-reported Caucasian donors. The study was designed to test whether signatures of past pathogen exposure could be identified by cataloging public T cell receptors. The study used immunosequencing to profile the T cell repertoires of approximately 640 subjects and linked those repertoires to cytomegalovirus serostatus. A separate validation cohort of 90 to 150 different subjects was used in addition to the roughly 670-subject first cohort. The study combined high-throughput TCR immunosequencing, statistical association of individual TCRs with disease status, and machine learning to predict cytomegalovirus infection status. A later analysis re-analyzed previously published TCR beta repertoires from about 730 donors and added high-resolution HLA genotyping to study TCR occurrence patterns. In the later analysis, no new phenotypic data were used to find candidate immune exposures; instead, reliance was placed on TCR beta sequences and their occurrence across donors. An earlier analysis of about 600 of the donors used high-throughput TCR beta sequencing to judge whether each TCR beta V gene segment behaved as functional or pseudogenic. Alongside the repertoire data, information on donor age, sex, ethnicity and CMV serostatus was compiled. In a later genetic analysis, genome-wide SNP genotypes for about three fifths of the 666 donors were used, and that subset was treated as a discovery cohort. All discovery cohort repertoires had been generated on a single sequencing platform. Class I and class II HLA loci were covered by the typing at four-digit resolution. The number of typed donors differed by locus: 629-630 for A, B, C, DRB1 and DQB1; approximately 520 for DQA1; fewer than 610 for DPA1; and some 450 for DPB1. Five DR-DQ haplotypes were handled as single units for association and clustering, since linkage in the cohort was strong. Among a few hundred genotyped donors of the cohort, an average of approximately 240,000 unique TCR beta nucleotide sequences were sequenced per donor, roughly 20% of them non-productive.

Libraries were made using the immunoSEQ multiplex PCR assay. For the multiplex PCR, a mixture combining 60 forward primers for TCR Vbeta segments and 13 reverse primers for TCR Jbeta segments was used. The CDR3 region of rearranged TCR beta genes was amplified from genomic DNA by a multiplex PCR assay. The amplified TCR beta libraries were sequenced on the Illumina HiSeq System as 87-base-pair reads. Processing in the source paper ran as follows. A later analysis tallied about 77 million unique TCR beta chains across the 650 to 750 repertoires, and approximately 9.9 million of those chains were shared by two or more donors. Raw reads were error-corrected and collapsed into unique sequences with a nearest-neighbor algorithm that merged closely related sequences to remove PCR and sequencing errors. Alignment of CDR3 sequences to IMGT reference sequences was used to assign V, D and J gene segments. Each retained sequence needed at least a six-nucleotide match to both a V gene segment and a J gene segment. A rearrangement was called productive if the CDR3 had no stop codons and remained in frame with V and J, and every other rearrangement was called non-productive. Following IMGT convention, CDR3 was defined as the stretch from the second conserved V-encoded cysteine up to the conserved J-encoded phenylalanine. In an earlier analysis of around 540 of the donors, sequences lacking an unambiguous match to a single V gene segment were excluded. An earlier analysis of fewer than 750 of the donors called V segments functional above 56.7% productive rearrangements and segregating when the between-donor standard deviation exceeded 5%. A statistical classification framework was developed to diagnose cytomegalovirus status using the catalog of TCR beta chain sequences. A later analysis assigned V and J genes by comparing TCR nucleotide sequences with IMGT/GENE-DB human TR gene sequences. A later analysis assigned CDR3 sequences and most-parsimonious VDJ recombination scenarios with the TCRdist pipeline. In a later analysis, each TCR beta chain was defined by its CDR3 amino acid sequence together with its V-gene family, and reads without a unique V-gene family were excluded. A later analysis removed several hundred highly shared, low-generation-probability nucleotide sequences to deal with suspected cross-contamination and a sequencing artifact. In a later analysis, a clonal expansion index was calculated for each public chain from normalized within-repertoire ranks of inferred template counts. In a later analysis, generation probabilities were computed with a VDJ recombination model fitted to out-of-frame rearrangements, and the resulting probabilities were checked against IGoR. In a later analysis, TCR-TCR, TCR-HLA and TCR-CMV co-occurrence was scored with hypergeometric tests, and a repertoire-size bias correction was applied to TCR pairs. To estimate false discovery rates, a later analysis permuted the HLA or CMV assignments 20 times. In a later analysis, co-occurring TCRs were grouped using DBSCAN, with TCRdist sequence similarity added in when clustering inside HLA-allele-positive subsets. Repertoires with fewer than 30,000 or more than 120,000 public chains, plus five repertoires with anomalous nucleotide sharing, were excluded from co-occurrence clustering. Held by TCRdb, this immuneACCESS table contains in-frame sequences only and omits some clones. Under half of the omission traces to an unresolved V gene where checked; the cause of the rest is unknown. V, J and clone size are those of that table, while D and trimming were read from the DNA. The sample table records 70,000 to 90,000 clones; around 66% of these occur just once. The ten largest clonotypes hold over 4.5% of the sample.

Findings and caveats that apply to the study as a whole: Specific HLA alleles were associated with around 18,000 TCR beta sequences at a false discovery rate of 0.05 in a later analysis. The authors suggested that the approach could potentially be extended to other disease states and immunological phenotypes. A later genetic analysis reported fewer N-insertions in productive TCRs among donors in an Asian-associated ancestry cluster than the approximately 670-donor mean. Linkage disequilibrium might explain the correlated functional status among segregating V segments, but an unknown experimental factor could not be excluded. In vitro tests confirmed that three of the cytomegalovirus-associated TCR beta chains recognize cytomegalovirus antigens. Several of the top co-occurrence clusters appeared to be linked to parvovirus B19, influenza, CMV and Epstein-Barr virus, according to a later analysis. Assigning TCR associations to individual alleles was difficult when HLA alleles, especially DR and DQ, strongly co-occurred. Most TCR sequences were observed very rarely across donors, whereas some public TCRs were present in many individuals. The sequencing pipeline was judged likely to have produced a cluster of highly shared sequence variants as a technical artifact. Cytomegalovirus status was reported to be diagnosed by the classifier with high specificity and sensitivity in both the original and validation cohorts. Some 16 rarely observed V segments, including chromosome 9 orphons, were excluded from the earlier analysis of approximately 500 of the donors because counts were too low. In the study, around 160 TCR beta chains were listed as associated with cytomegalovirus. HLA typing was unavailable for some donors at each locus, so association tests used only the typed subset. A later analysis found that most CMV-associated TCR beta chains appeared HLA-restricted, with HLA associations seemingly driven largely by CMV exposure. In an earlier analysis of 587 of the donors, most TCR beta V segments appeared in productive rearrangements about 87% or about 30% of the time, broadly matching IMGT annotations. In a later analysis, the rate of TCR association differed among HLA loci, with DRB1 alleles having the most associated TCRs and HLA-C alleles having the fewest. A further reported finding was that TCR beta sequences accurately predicted the HLA-A and HLA-B alleles for most subjects in the first cohort. In a later genetic analysis, a missense DCLRE1C variant was associated with V-gene and J-gene trimming of TCR beta chains, and the association was replicated in an independent cohort. In a later analysis, HLA-associated TCR beta chains showed more clonal expansion and lower generation probabilities than non-associated chains that were equally common. Because the 87-base-pair reads could not distinguish some IMGT-functional V segments, including TRBV6-2 and TRBV6-3, those segments were excluded. Sequencing depth was assumed to be roughly uniform across donors in the presence/absence analyses, though that assumption may not hold. CMV serostatus was the only immune exposure information available for the cohort. Only TCR beta chains were sequenced in this cohort, and the absence of alpha or paired-chain data limited detectable features.

In total, over 600 healthy bone marrow donors made up the cohort. At the time of sampling, every cohort member was nominally healthy, though immune exposures that went unrecorded were likely present. The donor was CMV seropositive and belonged to the group of 250 to 300 seropositive cohort members. A peripheral blood sample was provided by each donor, and peripheral blood mononuclear cells were used for TCR beta sequencing. Genomic DNA was extracted from the blood cell samples with the Qiagen DNeasy Blood Extraction Kit. V lost 2 bases and J lost 1 base; the stretch between them is 16 bases long. From the germline V gene (reference sequence), CDR1 is SGHNT and CDR2 is YYREEE. From cysteine to phenylalanine, the CDR3 is 16 amino acids long. The kept DNA is CDR3 alone, 48 bases in frame from the first base. On this clone itself: The clone's antigen remains unknown. Base quality data are lacking; no much larger clone is found one base away.

Material for sequencing was PBMCs. The chain couples TRBV5-4 to TRBJ2-7, and TRBD2 may be the D gene, going by 6 matching bases. This TCR derives from a man aged 55 to 70 in good health and CMV-seropositive. Here the CDR3 is given as CASSFSGSGLSYEQYF. The DNA sequence follows: TGTGCCAGCAGCTTTAGTGGTAGCGGTTTATCCTACGAGCAGTACTTC.